These 20 T cell receptor beta chains were sequenced from one sample in a study of blood T cell repertoires in COVID-19 (dated by TCRdb to about 2020). Receptor libraries were prepared by the immunoSEQ multiplex PCR assay. Not all clones reach the TCRdb copy of this immuneACCESS table, which keeps in-frame sequences only. Checked studies attribute under half of the gap to unresolved V genes and leave the rest unexplained. This sample has roughly 70,000 clones in its table, and roughly 84% of those were observed once. Around 4.4% of the sample rests with the top ten. Source material: peripheral blood. These receptors all stem from a woman aged 60-70 years with acute or convalescent COVID-19.

This chain uses TRBV24-1 with TRBJ2-5; D gene unclear. The germline V and J ends were trimmed by 6 bases and 4 bases, with 8 bases remaining between them. Germline CDR1 KGHDR, CDR2 SFDVKD. This CDR3 spans 12 amino acids. The CDR3 sequence is CATSLVGETQYF. Written as DNA, the CDR3 is TGTGCCACCAGTCTAGTTGGAGAGACCCAGTACTTC.

The V and J genes are TRBV6-5 and TRBJ1-2, with D possibly TRBD1 on 5 matching bases. This CDR3 is built from 14 residues. In germline, CDR1 is MNHEY, CDR2 SVGAGI. Trimming cost V 2 bases and J 2 bases, with 9 bases left between them. The CDR3 here is CASSYEEGNYGYTF. The CDR3 DNA follows: TGTGCCAGCAGTTACGAGGAGGGGAACTATGGCTACACCTTC.

This rearrangement joins TRBV7-3 to TRBJ2-3, with TRBD2 matching 12 bases. This CDR3 is built from 15 residues. The germline V gene has CDR1 SGHTA and CDR2 FQGTGA. V dropped 3 bases and J dropped 8; count of bases not matched to a gene: 6. The CDR3 region has the DNA TGTGCCAGCAGCTTGACTAGCGGGGGAGCAGGTACGCAGTATTTT. It translates to CASSLTSGGAGTQYF.

The rearrangement uses TRBV13 and TRBJ1-3; D may be TRBD1 (6 bases). The V gene's germline CDR1 is PRHDT and CDR2 FYEKMQ (reference sequence). The CDR3 has 15 amino acids. V lost 4 bases, J lost 0 bases, and 10 bases lay in between. CDR3 bases: TGTGCCAGCAGCTCGCTGGACAGCTCTGGAAACACCATATATTTT. Protein: CASSSLDSSGNTIYF.

The chain recombines TRBV5-1 with TRBJ1-1; D is possibly TRBD1 (6 bases). Trimming removed 3 bases at V and 4 bases at J, with 16 bases between. From germline, CDR1 is SGHRS and CDR2 YFSETQ. This CDR3 is built from 15 residues. The CDR3, as DNA: TGCGCCAGCAGCTCGGACAGTTCATTCGGCACTGAAGCTTTCTTT. It translates to CASSSDSSFGTEAFF.

V gene TRBV3-1 (or the pseudogene TRBV3-2) combines with J gene TRBJ1-2; 7 bases line up with TRBD1. The V gene's germline CDR1 is LGHDT and CDR2 YNNKEL (reference sequence). V was clipped by 1 base and J by 12 bases; unmatched bases: 14. The CDR3 covers 15 residues. CDR3 coding DNA: TGTGCCAGCAGCCAAGCTGGGACAGAGGGGGTCGAGAACACCTTC. The encoded protein is CASSQAGTEGVENTF.

This clone was counted a few times. V and J are TRBV3-1 (or the pseudogene TRBV3-2) and TRBJ2-7, with 7 positions matching TRBD1. V gave up 3 bases and J gave up 4 bases; unmatched junction bases: 6. Germline CDR1 reads LGHDT; CDR2 reads YNNKEL (reference sequence). The length of the CDR3 is 14 residues. The CDR3, as DNA: TGTGCCAGCAGCCAGATTGACAGGGCTTACGAGCAGTACTTC. Amino acids: CASSQIDRAYEQYF.

V and J are TRBV5-1 and TRBJ1-6; 7 bases are a match to TRBD1. Germline CDR1 reads SGHRS; CDR2 reads YFSETQ. The length of the CDR3 is 15 residues. Trimming took 4 bases from V and 7 from J; bases not matched to a gene: 8. CDR3 protein: CASSPTTGTNSPLHF. DNA of the CDR3: TGCGCCAGCAGCCCCACGACAGGGACGAATTCACCCCTCCACTTT.

This chain connects TRBV7-6 to TRBJ2-7; no definite D call. The ends were cut back, 1 base at V and 4 bases at J, with 11 bases in the middle. Germline CDR1 is SGHVS and CDR2 is FNYEAQ. The CDR3 has 14 residues. The CDR3 nucleotides read TGTGCCAGCAGCTTAGGGGCAACCTTTTACGAGCAGTACTTC. As protein: CASSLGATFYEQYF.

This clone was detected only once. This sequence joins TRBV24-1 and TRBJ2-1; D is ambiguous. V was trimmed by 1 base and J by 0 bases, leaving 9 bases between them. This CDR3 has 16 residues. Germline CDR1 is KGHDR and CDR2 is SFDVKD. For the CDR3, the DNA is TGTGCCACCAGTGATTTAGGCCCTAGCTCCTACAATGAGCAGTTCTTC. Amino acid sequence: CATSDLGPSSYNEQFF.

The rearrangement links TRBV5-1 to TRBJ1-1, with 9 positions matching TRBD1. Trimming removed 4 bases from V and 4 bases from J; junction bases left unmatched: 14. Germline V gives CDR1 SGHRS, CDR2 YFSETQ. This CDR3 spans 17 amino acids. CDR3 residues: CASSRKTPGQGGTEAFF. As DNA, the CDR3 is TGCGCCAGCAGCCGAAAAACGCCGGGACAGGGAGGCACTGAAGCTTTCTTT.

The chain is built from TRBV20-1 and TRBJ2-6; D perhaps matches TRBD1 (6 bases). Germline-derived CDR1 and CDR2 are DFQATT and SNEGSKA (reference sequence). CDR3 size: 15 residues. Trimming removed 3 bases from V and 0 bases from J, with 9 bases in between. For the CDR3, the DNA is TGCAGTGCTAGTGGACAGATCTCTGGGGCCAACGTCCTGACTTTC. Amino acids: CSASGQISGANVLTF.

The V gene is TRBV29-1, the J gene TRBJ1-3; D possibly corresponds to TRBD1 (5 bases). The CDR3 is 13 residues long. CDR1 SQVTM and CDR2 ANQGSEA come from the germline V gene. Between the trimmed V and J ends, which lost 4 bases and 2 bases, there was a span of 9 bases. The CDR3 reads CSVVLGPGNTIYF. For the CDR3, the DNA is TGCAGCGTTGTATTGGGGCCTGGAAACACCATATATTTT.

This clone was found a few times. The V gene is TRBV7-9, the J gene TRBJ1-1, with D tentatively TRBD1 (5 bases). The CDR3 has 14 residues. The V and J ends lost 3 bases and 5 bases respectively, with 13 bases between them. The V gene's germline CDR1 is SEHNR and CDR2 FQNEAQ (reference sequence). CDR3 in amino acids: CASSFGGTGTEAFF. CDR3 DNA sequence: TGTGCCAGCAGCTTCGGCGGGACGGGAACTGAAGCTTTCTTT.

There are a few counts of this clone. The V gene is TRBV21-1, the J gene TRBJ2-7; TRBD1, the table's D call, lacks a check against the DNA. TRBV21-1 is marked as a pseudogene. The CDR3 has 15 residues. As DNA, the CDR3 is TGTGCCAGCAGCAAAGAAGTCGACAGGCCGTACGAGCAGTACTTC. Protein: CASSKEVDRPYEQYF.

The chain links TRBV19 to TRBJ1-6, with TRBD1 matching over 12 bases. J gave up 9 bases and V 7 bases, and 4 bases lay outside the gene matches. The CDR3 has 14 amino acids. Per germline, CDR1 LNHDA and CDR2 SQIVND (reference sequence). Here the CDR3 DNA reads TGTGCCAGTACCCCGGGACAGGGGGCTTCACCCCTCCACTTT. Encoded protein: CASTPGQGASPLHF.

The V and J genes are TRBV5-5 and TRBJ2-5; 7 bases match TRBD2. The J segment lost 2 bases and the V segment lost 0 bases, leaving 7 bases of the junction unmatched. Germline CDR1 and CDR2: SGHKS and YYEKEE (reference sequence). CDR3 length equals 16 residues. CDR3 nucleotide sequence: TGTGCCAGCAGCTTGGCCCCCGGGACTACTCAAGAGACCCAGTACTTC. This gives the protein CASSLAPGTTQETQYF.

This clone has a handful of counts. The genes are TRBV12-3 or TRBV12-4 and TRBJ1-1; the D gene is possibly TRBD1 (6 bases). Trimming removed 4 bases at V and 6 bases at J, with 12 bases between. CDR3 length: 13 residues. The CDR3 bases are TGTGCCAGCAGTTCGGACAGAACGGCTGAAGCTTTCTTT. Protein sequence: CASSSDRTAEAFF.

The chain employs TRBV7-9 and TRBJ1-5; D gene ambiguous. Between the trimmed V and J ends, which lost 6 bases and 5 bases, there was a span of 14 bases. The germline gives CDR1 SEHNR, CDR2 FQNEAQ (reference sequence). The CDR3 runs to 14 residues. CDR3 coding DNA: TGTGCCAGCAGTACGCAGGCAGGTGATCAGCCCCAGCATTTT. Translated: CASSTQAGDQPQHF.

The chain joins TRBV12-5 to TRBJ1-5, with D hard to call. Trimming took off 1 base at V and 0 bases at J, with 13 bases between the two ends. Germline CDR1 LGHNT, CDR2 FRNRAP. The CDR3 has 17 amino acids. The CDR3 protein is CASGLDARGLSNQPQHF. CDR3 bases: TGTGCTAGTGGTTTGGATGCTCGGGGTCTTAGCAATCAGCCCCAGCATTTT.